This TCR beta chain originates from a study of Graves' ophthalmopathy and Graves' hyperthyroidism. Overall study results and limits: Ophthalmopathy was separated from stable hyperthyroidism by a 13-signature model with roughly 91% sensitivity and around 81% specificity.

Amplifying from RNA transcripts, the study obtained TCR beta CDR3 regions. The workflow started with a first-round RT-PCR run with HTBI primers and then moved on to a second-round multiplex PCR. TCRdb passed the multiplex PCR reads through MiXCR, listing each CDR3 protein once. The sample includes around 670,000 distinct CDR3 sequences, around 40% of them seen just once. On this clonotype itself: Its antigen is still unknown. A read error may account for a junction end that differs from germline.

PBMCs stemmed from approximately 10 ml of fresh peripheral blood. The germline V gene encodes CDR1 LNHDA and CDR2 SQIVND (reference sequence). The CDR3 runs to 15 residues. The sequence derives from an adult man with Graves' ophthalmopathy. The sample comprised peripheral blood. This sequence joins TRBV19 and TRBJ2-6, with D perhaps TRBD1 or TRBD2 (5 bases each). The CDR3, as DNA: TGTGCCAGTAGTACTCCGGGGATCGGGGCTAACGTCCTGACTTTC. This sequence encodes CASSTPGIGANVLTF.